This T cell receptor (beta chain) was captured by sequencing in a study of blood T cell repertoires in COVID-19. This CDR3 has 15 amino acids. Germline CDR1 reads KGHDR; CDR2 reads SFDVKD. V was trimmed by 3 bases and J by 6 bases, leaving 13 bases between them. Produced via immunoSEQ multiplex PCR; TCRdb's table is partial and in-frame only. The table has around 380,000 clones, around 87% seen once. The sample taken for sequencing was PBMCs or T cells enriched from blood (not recorded which). The sequence came from a man younger than 40 who had recovered from COVID-19. The chain employs TRBV24-1 and TRBJ2-2, with D tentatively TRBD1 (5 bases). The chain's CDR3 is CATSDSQGFAGELFF. The CDR3 DNA reads as TGTGCCACCAGTGATAGTCAGGGATTCGCCGGGGAGCTGTTTTTT.